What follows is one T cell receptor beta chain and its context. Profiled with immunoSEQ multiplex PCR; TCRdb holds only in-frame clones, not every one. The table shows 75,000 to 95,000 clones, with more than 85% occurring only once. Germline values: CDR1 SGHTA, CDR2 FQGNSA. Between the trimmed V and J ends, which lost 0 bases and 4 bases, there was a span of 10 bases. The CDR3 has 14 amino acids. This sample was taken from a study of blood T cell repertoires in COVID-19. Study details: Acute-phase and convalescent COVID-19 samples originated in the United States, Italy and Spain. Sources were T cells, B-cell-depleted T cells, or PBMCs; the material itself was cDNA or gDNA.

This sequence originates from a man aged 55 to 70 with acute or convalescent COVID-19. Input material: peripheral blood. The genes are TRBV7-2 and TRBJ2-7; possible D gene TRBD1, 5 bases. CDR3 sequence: CASSLAPGPYEQYF. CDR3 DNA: TGTGCCAGCAGCTTAGCCCCAGGGCCGTACGAGCAGTACTTC. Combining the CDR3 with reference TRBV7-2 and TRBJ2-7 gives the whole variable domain GAGVSQSPSNKVTEKGKDVELRCDPISGHTALYWYRQSLGQGLEFLIYFQGNSAPDKSGLPSDRFSAERTGGSVSTLTIQRTQQEDSAVYLCASSLAPGPYEQYFGPGTRLTVT.